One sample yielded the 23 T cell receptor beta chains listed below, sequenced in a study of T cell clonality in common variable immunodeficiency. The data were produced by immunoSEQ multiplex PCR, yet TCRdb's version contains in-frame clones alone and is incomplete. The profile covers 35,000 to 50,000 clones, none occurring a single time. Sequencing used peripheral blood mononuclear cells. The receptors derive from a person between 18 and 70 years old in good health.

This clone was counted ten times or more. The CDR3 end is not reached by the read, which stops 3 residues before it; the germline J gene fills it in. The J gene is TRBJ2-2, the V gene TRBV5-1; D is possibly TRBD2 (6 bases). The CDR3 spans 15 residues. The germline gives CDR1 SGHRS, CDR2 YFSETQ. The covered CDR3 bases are TGCGCCAGCAGCTTCACCGGGACTGTAGGTGAAAAG. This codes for CASSFTGTVGEK. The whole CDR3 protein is CASSFTGTVGEKLFF.

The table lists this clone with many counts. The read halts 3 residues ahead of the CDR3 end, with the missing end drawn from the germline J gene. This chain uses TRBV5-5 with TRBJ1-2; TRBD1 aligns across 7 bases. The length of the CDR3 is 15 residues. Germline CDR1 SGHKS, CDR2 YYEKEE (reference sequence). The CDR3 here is CASRAPGQPLGGYTF. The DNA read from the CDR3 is TGTGCCAGCAGAGCCCCGGGACAGCCTTTGGGAGGC.

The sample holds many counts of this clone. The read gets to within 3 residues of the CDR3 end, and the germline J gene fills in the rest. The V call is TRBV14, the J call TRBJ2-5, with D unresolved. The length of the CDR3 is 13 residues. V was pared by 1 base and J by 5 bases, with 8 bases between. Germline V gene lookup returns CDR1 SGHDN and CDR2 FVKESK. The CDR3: CASSQGIGETQYF. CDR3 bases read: TGTGCCAGCAGCCAAGGAATCGGGGAGACC.

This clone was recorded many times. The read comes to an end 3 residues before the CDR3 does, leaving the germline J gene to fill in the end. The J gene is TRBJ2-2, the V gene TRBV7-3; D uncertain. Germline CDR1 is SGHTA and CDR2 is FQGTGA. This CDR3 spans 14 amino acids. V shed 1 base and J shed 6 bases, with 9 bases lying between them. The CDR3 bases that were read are TGTGCCAGCAGCTTAAGAAGGGTTCCCGGGGAG. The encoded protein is CASSLRRVPGE. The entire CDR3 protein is CASSLRRVPGELFF.

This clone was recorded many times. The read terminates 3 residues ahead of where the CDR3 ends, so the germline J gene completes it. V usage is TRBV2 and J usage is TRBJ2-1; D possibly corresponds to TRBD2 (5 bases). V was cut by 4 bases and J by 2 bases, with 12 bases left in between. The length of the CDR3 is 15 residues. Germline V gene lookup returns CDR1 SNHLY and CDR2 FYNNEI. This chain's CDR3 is CASSAQRRTYNEQFF. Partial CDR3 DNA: TGTGCCAGCAGTGCTCAGCGGAGAACCTACAATGAG.

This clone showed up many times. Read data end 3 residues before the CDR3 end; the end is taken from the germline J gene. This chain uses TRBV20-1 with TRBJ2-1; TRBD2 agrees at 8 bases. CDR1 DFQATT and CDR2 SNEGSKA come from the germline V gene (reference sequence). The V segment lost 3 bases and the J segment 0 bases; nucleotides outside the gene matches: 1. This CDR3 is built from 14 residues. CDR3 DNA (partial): TGCAGTGCTAGTAGCGGGAACTCCTACAATGAG. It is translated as CSASSGNSYNE. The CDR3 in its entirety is CSASSGNSYNEQFF.

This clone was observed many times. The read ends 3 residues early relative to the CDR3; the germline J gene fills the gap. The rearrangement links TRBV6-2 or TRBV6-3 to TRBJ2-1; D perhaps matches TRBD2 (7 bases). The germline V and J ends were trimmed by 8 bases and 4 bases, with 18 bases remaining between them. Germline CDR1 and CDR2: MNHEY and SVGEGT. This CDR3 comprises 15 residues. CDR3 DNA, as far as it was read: TGTGCCAGCCGTGAGGCGGGGGACATTTACAATGAG. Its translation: CASREAGDIYNE. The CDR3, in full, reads CASREAGDIYNEQFF.

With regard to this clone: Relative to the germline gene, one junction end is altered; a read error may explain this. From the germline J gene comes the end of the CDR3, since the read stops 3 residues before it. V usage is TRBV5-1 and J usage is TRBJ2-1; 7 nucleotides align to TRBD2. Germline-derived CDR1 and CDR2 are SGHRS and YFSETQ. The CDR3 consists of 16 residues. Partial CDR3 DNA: TGCGCCAGCAGCTTGGCTGGCGGGAGCTCCTACGATGAG. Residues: CASSLAGGSSYDE. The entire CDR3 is CASSLAGGSSYDEQFF.

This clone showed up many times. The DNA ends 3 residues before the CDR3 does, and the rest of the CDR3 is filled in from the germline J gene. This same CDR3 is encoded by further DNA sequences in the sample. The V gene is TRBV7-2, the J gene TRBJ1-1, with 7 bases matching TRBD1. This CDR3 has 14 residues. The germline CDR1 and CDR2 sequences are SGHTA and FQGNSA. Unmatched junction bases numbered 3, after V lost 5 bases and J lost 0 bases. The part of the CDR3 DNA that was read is TGTGCCAGCAGCCTCGACAGGGTGAACACTGAA. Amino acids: CASSLDRVNTE. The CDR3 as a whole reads CASSLDRVNTEAFF. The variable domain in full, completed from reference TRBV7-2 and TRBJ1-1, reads GAGVSQSPSNKVTEKGKDVELRCDPISGHTALYWYRQSLGQGLEFLIYFQGNSAPDKSGLPSDRFSAERTGGSVSTLTIQRTQQEDSAVYLCASSLDRVNTEAFFGQGTRLTVV.

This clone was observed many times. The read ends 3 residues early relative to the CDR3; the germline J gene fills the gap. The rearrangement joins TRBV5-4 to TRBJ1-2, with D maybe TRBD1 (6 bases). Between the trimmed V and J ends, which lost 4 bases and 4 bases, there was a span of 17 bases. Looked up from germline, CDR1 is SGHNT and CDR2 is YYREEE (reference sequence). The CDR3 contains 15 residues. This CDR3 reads CASSIDRIDSYGYTF. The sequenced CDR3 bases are TGTGCCAGCAGCATCGACAGGATAGACTCCTATGGC.

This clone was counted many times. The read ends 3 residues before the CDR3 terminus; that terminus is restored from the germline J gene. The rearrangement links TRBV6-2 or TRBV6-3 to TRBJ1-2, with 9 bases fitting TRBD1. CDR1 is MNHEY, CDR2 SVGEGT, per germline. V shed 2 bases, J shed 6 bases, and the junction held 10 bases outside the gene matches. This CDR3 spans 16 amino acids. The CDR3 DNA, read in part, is TGTGCCAGCAGTTACCGGGACAGGGAGGAGGTTAATGGC. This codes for CASSYRDREEVNG. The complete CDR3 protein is CASSYRDREEVNGYTF.

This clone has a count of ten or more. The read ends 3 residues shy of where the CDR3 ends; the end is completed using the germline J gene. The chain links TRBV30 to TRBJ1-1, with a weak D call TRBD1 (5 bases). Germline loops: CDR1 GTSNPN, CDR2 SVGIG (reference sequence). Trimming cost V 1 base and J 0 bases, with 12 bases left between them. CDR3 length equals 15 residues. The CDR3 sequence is CAWSAWGGLNTEAFF. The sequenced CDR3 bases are TGTGCCTGGAGTGCCTGGGGGGGTTTGAACACTGAA. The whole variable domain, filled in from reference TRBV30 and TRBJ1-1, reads SQTIHQWPATLVQPVGSPLSLECTVEGTSNPNLYWYRQAAGRGLQLLFYSVGIGQISSEVPQNLSASRPQDRQFILSSKKLLLSDSGFYLCAWSAWGGLNTEAFFGQGTRLTVV.

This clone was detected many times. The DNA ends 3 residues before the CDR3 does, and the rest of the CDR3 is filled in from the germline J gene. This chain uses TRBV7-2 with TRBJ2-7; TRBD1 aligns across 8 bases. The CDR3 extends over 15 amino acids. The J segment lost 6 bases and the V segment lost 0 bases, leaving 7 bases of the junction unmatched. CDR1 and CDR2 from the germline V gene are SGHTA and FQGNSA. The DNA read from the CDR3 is TGTGCCAGCAGCTTAGCCTTTACAGGGGGGTCCGAG. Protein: CASSLAFTGGSE. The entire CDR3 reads CASSLAFTGGSEQYF.

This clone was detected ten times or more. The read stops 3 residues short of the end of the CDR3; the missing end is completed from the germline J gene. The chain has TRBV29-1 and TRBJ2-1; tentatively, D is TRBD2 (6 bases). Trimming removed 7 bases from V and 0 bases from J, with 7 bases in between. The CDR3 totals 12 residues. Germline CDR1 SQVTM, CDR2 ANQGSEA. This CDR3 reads CSASVSYNEQFF. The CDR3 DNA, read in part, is TGCAGCGCTAGCGTCTCCTACAATGAG.

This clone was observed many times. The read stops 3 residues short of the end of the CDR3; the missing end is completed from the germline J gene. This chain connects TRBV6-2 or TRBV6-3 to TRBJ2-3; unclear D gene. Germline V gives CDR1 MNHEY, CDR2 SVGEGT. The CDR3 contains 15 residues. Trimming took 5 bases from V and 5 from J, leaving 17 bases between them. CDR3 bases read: TGTGCCAGCAGTCCGCAGAAAACCCGCCGAGATACG. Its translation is CASSPQKTRRDT. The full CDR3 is CASSPQKTRRDTQYF.

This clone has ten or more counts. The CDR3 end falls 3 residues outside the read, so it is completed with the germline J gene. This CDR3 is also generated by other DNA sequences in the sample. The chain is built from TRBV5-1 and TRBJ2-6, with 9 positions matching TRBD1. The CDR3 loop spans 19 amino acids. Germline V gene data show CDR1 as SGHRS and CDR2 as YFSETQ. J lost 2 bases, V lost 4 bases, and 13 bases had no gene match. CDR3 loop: CASSVTGGFYVTGANVLTF. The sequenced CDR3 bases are TGCGCCAGCAGCGTAACAGGGGGCTTTTATGTCACTGGGGCCAACGTC. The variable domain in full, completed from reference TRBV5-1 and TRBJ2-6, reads KAGVTQTPRYLIKTRGQQVTLSCSPISGHRSVSWYQQTPGQGLQFLFEYFSETQRNKGNFPGRFSGRQFSNSRSEMNVSTLELGDSALYLCASSVTGGFYVTGANVLTFGAGSRLTVL.

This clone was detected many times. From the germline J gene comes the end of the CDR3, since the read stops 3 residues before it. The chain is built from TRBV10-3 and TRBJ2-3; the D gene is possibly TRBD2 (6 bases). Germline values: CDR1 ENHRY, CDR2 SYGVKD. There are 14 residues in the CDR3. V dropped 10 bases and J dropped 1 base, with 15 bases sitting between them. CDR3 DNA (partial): TGTGCCACCACCGGCGGGGTTGGCACAGATACG. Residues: CATTGGVGTDT. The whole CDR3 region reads CATTGGVGTDTQYF.

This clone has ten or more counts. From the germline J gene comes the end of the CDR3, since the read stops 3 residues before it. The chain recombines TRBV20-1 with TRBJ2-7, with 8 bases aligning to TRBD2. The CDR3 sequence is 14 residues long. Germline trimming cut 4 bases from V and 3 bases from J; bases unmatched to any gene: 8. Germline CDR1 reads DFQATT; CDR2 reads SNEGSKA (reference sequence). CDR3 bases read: TGCAGTGCTATGTCTGGGACTAGTCACTACGAG. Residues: CSAMSGTSHYE. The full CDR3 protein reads CSAMSGTSHYEQYF.

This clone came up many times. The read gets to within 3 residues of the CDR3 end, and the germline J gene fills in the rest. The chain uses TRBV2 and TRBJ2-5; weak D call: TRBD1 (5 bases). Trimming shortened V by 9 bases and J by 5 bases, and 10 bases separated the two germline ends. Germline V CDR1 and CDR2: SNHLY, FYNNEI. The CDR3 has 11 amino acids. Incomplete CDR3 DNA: TGTGCCAGAGGGGTTTGGGAGACC. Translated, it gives CARGVWET. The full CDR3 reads CARGVWETQYF. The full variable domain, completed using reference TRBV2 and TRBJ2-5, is EPEVTQTPSHQVTQMGQEVILRCVPISNHLYFYWYRQILGQKVEFLVSFYNNEISEKSEIFDDQFSVERPDGSNFTLKIRSTKLEDSAMYFCARGVWETQYFGPGTRLLVL.

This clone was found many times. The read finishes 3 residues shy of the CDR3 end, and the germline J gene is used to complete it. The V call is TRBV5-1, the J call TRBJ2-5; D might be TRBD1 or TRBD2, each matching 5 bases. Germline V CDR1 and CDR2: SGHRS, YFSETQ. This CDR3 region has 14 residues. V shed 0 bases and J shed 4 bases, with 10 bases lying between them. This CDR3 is CASSLVLRGETQYF. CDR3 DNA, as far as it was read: TGCGCCAGCAGCTTGGTCTTGAGGGGAGAGACC.

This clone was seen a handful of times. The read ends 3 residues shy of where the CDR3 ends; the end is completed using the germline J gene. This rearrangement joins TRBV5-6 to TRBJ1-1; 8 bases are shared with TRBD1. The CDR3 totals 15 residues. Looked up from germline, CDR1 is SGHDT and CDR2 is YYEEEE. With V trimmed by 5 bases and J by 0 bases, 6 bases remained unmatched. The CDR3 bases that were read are TGTGCCAGCAGACGGACAGGGTCTATGAACACTGAA. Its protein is CASRRTGSMNTE. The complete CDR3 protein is CASRRTGSMNTEAFF.

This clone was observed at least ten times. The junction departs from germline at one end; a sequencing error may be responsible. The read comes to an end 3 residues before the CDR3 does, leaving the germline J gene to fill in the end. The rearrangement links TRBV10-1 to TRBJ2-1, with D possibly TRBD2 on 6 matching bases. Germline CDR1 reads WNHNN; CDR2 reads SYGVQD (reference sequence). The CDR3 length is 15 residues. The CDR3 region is CASSEWGDSNNEQFF. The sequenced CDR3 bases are TGCGCCAGCAGTGAGTGGGGGGACTCCAACAATGAG.

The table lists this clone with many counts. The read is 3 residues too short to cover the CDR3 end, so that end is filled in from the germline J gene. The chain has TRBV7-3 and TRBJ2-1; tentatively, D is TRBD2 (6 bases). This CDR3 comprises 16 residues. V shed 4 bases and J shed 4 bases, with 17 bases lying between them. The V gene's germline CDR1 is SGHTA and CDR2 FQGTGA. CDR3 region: CASSSLPSAGYNEQFF. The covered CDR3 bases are TGTGCCAGCAGCTCATTACCTAGCGCTGGGTACAATGAG.